This TCR beta chain appears in the sequencing data of a study of cytomegalovirus exposure and HLA in healthy donors. The CDR3 length is 14 residues. V lost 5 bases and J 3 bases, leaving 13 bases between the germline ends. Germline V lookup: CDR1 SNHLY, CDR2 FYNNEI. PCR used 60 Vbeta primers and 13 Jbeta primers. Repertoires were generated with immunoSEQ multiplex PCR, while TCRdb's copy carries only in-frame clones and drops some. The sample records 100,000 to 150,000 clones, 78% being singletons. The sequence was collected from a man aged 25 to 45 in good health and CMV-seropositive. The chain is built from TRBV2 and TRBJ1-1; unclear D gene. Sequenced material: PBMCs. The CDR3 is CASSTKLEDTEAFF. CDR3 sequence (DNA): TGTGCCAGCAGTACGAAGCTGGAGGACACTGAAGCTTTCTTT.